This TCR beta chain was profiled in a study of cytomegalovirus exposure and HLA in healthy donors. Across the whole study: Some 85 million unique TCRs from HLA-typed donors were held in an early data release. The study's findings and limits: In an earlier analysis, about 87% or about 30%: the productive usage of most TCR beta V segments. TRBV6-2, TRBV6-3 and other indistinguishable V segments were excluded.

This clone came up once. Its target is unknown. A multiplex PCR was run with 60 Vbeta primers and 13 Jbeta primers. How the authors handled the data: In a later analysis, approximately 80 million unique TCR beta chains included roughly 11 million shared by two or more donors. The assay was immunoSEQ multiplex PCR, and TCRdb's table has in-frame clones only and misses some. The V and J calls and the clone size are those of that table, but D and trimming were determined from the DNA. The table shows hundreds of thousands of clones, with around 80% occurring only once. This CDR3 has 16 amino acids. Germline loops: CDR1 ENHRY, CDR2 SYGVKD. V lost 0 bases and J lost 2; bases outside the gene matches: 7.

V gene TRBV10-3 combines with J gene TRBJ2-7, with 7 bases lining up with TRBD2. Sequencing used PBMCs. The TCR originated in a girl aged 2-10 years in good health and CMV-seronegative. The CDR3 reads CAISESKGGRPYEQYF. CDR3 nucleotides: TGTGCCATCAGTGAGTCTAAGGGCGGGAGACCCTACGAGCAGTACTTC.